This TCR beta chain comes out of a study of shared clonotypes between healthy human individuals. Under the authors' procedure: In the immunoSEQ data, sequences were junction-only and lacked quality scores, so filtering differed. Some clones are missing from TCRdb's copy, which holds only in-frame ones; the method was immunoSEQ multiplex PCR. V and J calls plus clone size are reproduced from that table; the DNA served to infer D and trimming. The table lists some 700,000 clones, 90% of them singletons, with 30% to 40% in the top ten. Findings of the study overall: Represented diversity, genetic and exposure-history alike, was limited by few donors.

J was trimmed by 4 bases and V by 6 bases; bases with no gene match: 11. This CDR3 spans 15 amino acids. Germline CDR1 is ENHRY and CDR2 is SYGVKD. Concerning this clone itself: Its antigen is not identified.

The chain recombines TRBV10-3 with TRBJ1-1, with TRBD1 matching over 7 bases. The specimen sequenced was memory CD8+ T cells from PBMCs. Described subset: CD45RO+ cells pooled with CCR7-negative TemRA cells. The TCR was taken from a young man in good health. Some clones in this sample may be carry-over from other donors' samples. CDR3 sequence reads: CAISVPGGGGTEAFF. CDR3 bases: TGTGCCATCAGCGTTCCAGGGGGAGGTGGCACTGAAGCTTTCTTT.